Reported below is one T cell receptor beta chain. Its antigen is not identified. The entry originates in a study of prognosis after radiotherapy for stage I lung cancer. From germline, CDR1 is DFQATT and CDR2 SNEGSKA (reference sequence). The V and J ends lost 3 bases and 3 bases, in that order; junction bases with no gene match: 19. This CDR3 comprises 19 residues. Findings and limits, study-wide: Among expanded TCR clones, tumor specificity was not determined.

Two-round multiplex PCR amplified TCR beta CDR3 from genomic DNA. It was primers specific to each TRBV and TRBJ gene that first-round PCR used. Via MiXCR, TCRdb re-called the multiplex PCR reads, giving one row per CDR3 protein. The sample contains fewer than 40,000 distinct CDR3 sequences, under 40% of which appear only once. Blood draws of roughly 6 milliliters of peripheral blood occurred at each of two time points. The sequencing here drew on PBMCs, taken before or after stereotactic body radiation therapy (not recorded which). This clonotype was sampled from a donor of 50 years or more with non-small cell lung cancer. The V and J genes are TRBV20-1 and TRBJ2-3; 9 bases are a match to TRBD2. The CDR3: CSASPPRGGRGVGTDTQYF. DNA of the CDR3: TGCAGTGCTAGCCCCCCGCGAGGCGGGAGGGGAGTGGGGACAGATACGCAGTATTTT.